The TCR beta chain described here comes from a study of cytomegalovirus exposure and HLA in healthy donors. Amplification used 60 Vbeta primers and 13 Jbeta primers. This table comes from immunoSEQ multiplex PCR, and its TCRdb copy is limited to in-frame clones, with some not included. In the table there are roughly 97,000 clones, more than 75% of which are singletons. This CDR3 has 13 amino acids. CDR1 and CDR2 from the germline V gene are SGHVS and FQNEAQ. V dropped 5 bases and J dropped 3 bases, with 11 bases sitting between them. Sequencing used PBMCs. The sequence derives from a woman between 18 and 29 years old in good health and CMV-seropositive. The chain employs TRBV7-8 and TRBJ2-7; TRBD1 might be the D (6 bases). The CDR3 protein is CASSAEGVYEQYF. For the CDR3, the DNA is TGTGCCAGCAGCGCCGAGGGGGTCTACGAGCAGTACTTC.